The 16 T cell receptor beta chains below were found in one sample sequenced in a study of blood T cell repertoires in COVID-19. Some clones are missing from TCRdb's copy, which holds only in-frame ones; the method was immunoSEQ multiplex PCR. The sample lists a few hundred thousand clones, approximately 82% seen once, with over 4.5% in the top ten. Sequencing input: peripheral blood. These receptors came from a man aged 60 to 69 who had recovered from COVID-19.

This sequence joins TRBV9 and TRBJ2-1, with 13 bases identical to TRBD2. The CDR3 extends over 15 amino acids. V lost 5 bases, J lost 9 bases, and 8 bases stayed unmatched. Germline CDR1 and CDR2: SGDLS and YYNGEE. The CDR3 loop is CASSQTSGGNGEQFF. CDR3 coding DNA: TGTGCCAGCAGTCAGACTAGCGGGGGGAATGGTGAGCAGTTCTTC.

This clone was picked up one time. The chain is built from TRBV29-1 and TRBJ2-3; TRBD2 agrees at 15 bases. This CDR3 region has 17 residues. Unmatched junction bases numbered 10, after V lost 7 bases and J lost 2 bases. Germline CDR1 reads SQVTM; CDR2 reads ANQGSEA. The CDR3: CSATGLAGGPYTDTQYF. In DNA form, the CDR3 reads TGCAGCGCCACGGGACTAGCGGGAGGACCTTACACAGATACGCAGTATTTT.

A remark on this clone: The sample contains more than one DNA sequence encoding this CDR3. This chain links TRBV6-5 with TRBJ1-5; D is perhaps TRBD1 (5 bases). CDR3 length: 13 amino acids. V was pared by 6 bases and J by 2 bases, with 8 bases between. Germline-derived CDR1 and CDR2 are MNHEY and SVGAGI. CDR3 sequence reads: CASRVTGNQPQHF. In nucleotides, the CDR3 is TGTGCCAGCAGGGTGACAGGCAATCAGCCCCAGCATTTT.

In DNA, the CDR3 is TGTGCCATCAGTGAGTCCAGCGGGAGAGGGGGTGAGCAGTTCTTC. Residues: CAISESSGRGGEQFF. The gene calls are TRBV10-3 and TRBJ2-1; 8 bases line up with TRBD2. Germline CDR1 and CDR2: ENHRY and SYGVKD. The CDR3 has 15 amino acids. V shed 0 bases, J shed 9 bases, and the junction held 7 bases outside the gene matches.

The chain joins TRBV2 to TRBJ2-7, with TRBD1 identical over 7 bases. Germline-derived CDR1 and CDR2 are SNHLY and FYNNEI. This CDR3 is built from 14 residues. After removal of 6 bases from V and 0 bases from J, the junction contained 5 bases not matched to a gene. The DNA for the CDR3 is TGTGCCAGCAGAGAGACAGGGCCCTCCTACGAGCAGTACTTC. It yields the protein CASRETGPSYEQYF.

The CDR3 DNA reads as TGTGCCAGCAGACCGAACAGGGGCACTGAAGCTTTCTTT. This sequence encodes CASRPNRGTEAFF. V and J are TRBV27 and TRBJ1-1; 7 bases match TRBD1. Germline V gene sequence: CDR1 MNHEY, CDR2 SMNVEV (reference sequence). The CDR3 length is 13 residues. The trim removed 6 bases at V and 4 bases at J, leaving 5 bases unmatched.

The V gene is TRBV18, the J gene TRBJ2-7; D remains ambiguous. This CDR3 region has 12 residues. The V and J ends lost 3 bases and 2 bases respectively, with 5 bases between them. CDR1 is KGHSH, CDR2 LQKENI, per germline. This CDR3 reads CASSPSAYEQYF. As DNA, the CDR3 is TGTGCCAGCTCACCGTCCGCCTACGAGCAGTACTTC.

The chain joins TRBV18 to TRBJ2-3; D not resolved. CDR1 is KGHSH and CDR2 is LQKENI in the germline V gene. The CDR3 is 14 residues long. V lost 0 bases and J 2 bases, leaving 6 bases between the germline ends. CDR3 bases: TGTGCCAGCTCACCACCGGCCAACACAGATACGCAGTATTTT. Its protein is CASSPPANTDTQYF.

This clone appeared a single time. The chain carries TRBV9 and TRBJ2-7; D may be TRBD1 (6 bases). The CDR3 consists of 17 residues. V shed 0 bases and J shed 2 bases, with 18 bases lying between them. CDR1 and CDR2 from the germline V gene are SGDLS and YYNGEE. The CDR3 DNA sequence: TGTGCCAGCAGCGTAGGGTTGGACAGAAAGGGCACCTACGAGCAGTACTTC. Encoded protein: CASSVGLDRKGTYEQYF.

V is TRBV2 and J is TRBJ1-5; D is possibly TRBD1 (5 bases). Germline assignment: CDR1 SNHLY and CDR2 FYNNEI. CDR3 length equals 13 residues. V lost 4 bases, J lost 4 bases, and 8 bases lay in between. The CDR3 spells CASSGQQNQPQHF. Written as DNA, the CDR3 is TGTGCCAGCAGTGGACAGCAAAATCAGCCCCAGCATTTT.

V gene TRBV5-6 combines with J gene TRBJ2-7; the D is unclear. V was trimmed by 1 base and J by 2 bases, leaving 13 bases between them. Germline V gives CDR1 SGHDT, CDR2 YYEEEE. CDR3 size: 15 residues. In nucleotides, the CDR3 is TGTGCCAGCAGCTTGAGGCCAGCGCACGCCTACGAGCAGTACTTC. It encodes CASSLRPAHAYEQYF.

The rearrangement uses TRBV4-1 and TRBJ2-3; 12 positions agree with TRBD2. This CDR3 region has 19 residues. V was clipped by 0 bases and J by 0 bases; unmatched bases: 7. CDR1 MGHRA and CDR2 YSYEKL come from the germline V gene. The DNA of the CDR3 is TGCGCCAGCAGCCAAGATGGACTAGCGGGGACCACTAGCACAGATACGCAGTATTTT. This codes for CASSQDGLAGTTSTDTQYF.

V and J are TRBV19 and TRBJ2-5; D remains unclear. The V end was cut by 6 bases, the J end by 7 bases, with 18 bases between. CDR1 is LNHDA and CDR2 is SQIVND in the germline V gene (reference sequence). The CDR3 runs 14 residues. The CDR3: CASSPPTASGTQYF. In DNA form, the CDR3 reads TGTGCCAGTAGCCCCCCGACCGCCTCAGGGACCCAGTACTTC.

The V and J genes are TRBV3-1 (or the pseudogene TRBV3-2) and TRBJ1-5; 9 nucleotides line up with TRBD1. The CDR3 has 14 residues. The germline V gene has CDR1 LGHDT and CDR2 YNNKEL (reference sequence). The J segment lost 7 bases and the V segment lost 2 bases, leaving 3 bases of the junction unmatched. The CDR3 reads CASSQQGQGQPQHF. For the CDR3, the DNA is TGTGCCAGCAGCCAACAGGGACAGGGCCAGCCCCAGCATTTT.

This sequence joins TRBV7-2 and TRBJ2-1; 7 bases agree with TRBD2. The CDR3 spans 15 residues. The germline gives CDR1 SGHTA, CDR2 FQGNSA. J gave up 9 bases and V 5 bases, and 13 bases lay outside the gene matches. The CDR3 protein is CASSPSGGGWGEQFF. Written as DNA, the CDR3 is TGTGCCAGCAGCCCGTCTGGGGGAGGGTGGGGTGAGCAGTTCTTC.

V is TRBV29-1 and J is TRBJ1-2, with 8 bases matching TRBD1. CDR3 size: 16 residues. Germline values: CDR1 SQVTM, CDR2 ANQGSEA. Trimming removed 4 bases from V and 7 bases from J; junction bases left unmatched: 17. The CDR3 DNA follows: TGCAGCGTTGGGAGATCGGGACAGGACTTCCAGGGTGGCTACACCTTC. It is translated as CSVGRSGQDFQGGYTF.